This is a list of T cell receptor beta chains from one sample in a study of tumor-infiltrating lymphocytes in primary liver carcinoma. MiXCR, applied by TCRdb to the multiplex PCR reads, yields one record per CDR3 protein. The sample carries almost 55,000 distinct CDR3 sequences, over 65% recorded once. Source material: liver tumor tissue from sampling region 2. Receptors originate from a man aged 35 to 55 with primary liver carcinoma and hepatitis B virus infection. The CDR3 runs from the conserved cysteine through the conserved F or W. Each record gives: D gene, V gene, clone size, CDR3 length, J gene, CDR3 protein, CDR3 DNA. D genes are given only for firm matches. The size field is filled for only some rows; it gives once, few, many or a size class.

TRBD2	TRBV29-1	.	16	TRBJ2-2	CSIEEGGRENTGELFF	TGCAGCATAGAAGAAGGTGGGAGGGAGAACACCGGGGAGCTGTTTTTT
.	TRBV2	.	12	TRBJ1-1	CASSAGNTEAFF	TGTGCCAGCAGTGCGGGTAACACTGAAGCTTTCTTT
TRBD2	TRBV6-5	.	18	TRBJ2-1	CASSWDRGTSGRAYEQFF	TGTGCTAGCTCGTGGGACAGGGGGACTAGCGGGAGGGCGTATGAGCAGTTCTTC
TRBD1	TRBV6-5	many	14	TRBJ1-1	CASSLTGENTEAFF	TGTGCCAGCAGTTTAACAGGGGAGAACACTGAAGCTTTCTTT
TRBD2	TRBV27	.	15	TRBJ2-1	CASSLSGTSYNEQFF	TGTGCCAGCAGTTTAAGCGGGACCTCCTACAATGAGCAGTTCTTC
.	TRBV4-2	.	15	TRBJ2-3	CDSSQPRTGTDTQYF	TGTGACAGCAGCCAACCAAGAACAGGGACAGATACGCAGTATTTT
.	TRBV5-1	few	15	TRBJ2-7	CASSLTGLAVCEQYF	TGCGCCAGTAGCTTGACAGGTCTAGCGGTCTGCGAGCAGTACTTC
.	TRBV12-3/TRBV12-4	once	16	TRBJ2-7	CASSLLARGPPYKQYF	TGTGCCAGCAGTTTATTAGCAAGAGGGCCTCCCTACAAGCAGTACTTC
TRBD1	TRBV10-2	many	12	TRBJ1-5	CASRTGGQPQHF	TGCGCCAGCAGGACAGGGGGTCAGCCCCAGCATTTT
.	TRBV6-5	once	17	TRBJ2-2	CASSPQEGTANTGKLFF	TGTGCCAGCAGTCCCCAGGAGGGGACAGCGAACACCGGGAAGCTGTTTTTT
.	TRBV7-8	.	15	TRBJ2-1	CASRPASGSYNDQFF	TGTGCCAGCAGACCGGCAAGCGGTTCCTACAATGATCAATTCTTC
.	TRBV7-8	.	14	TRBJ2-7	CASSLDSDDYEQYF	TGTGCAAGCAGCCTTGACAGCGATGACTACGAGCAGTACTTC
.	TRBV6-1	.	12	TRBJ1-1	CASSDPYAEALF	TGTGCCAGCAGTGATCCATACGCTGAAGCTCTCTTT
.	TRBV6-1	.	18	TRBJ2-7	CASSSTGGWRLTSYEQYF	TGTGCCAGCAGTTCTACAGGCGGCTGGCGCCTGACATCCTACGAGCAGTACTTC
.	TRBV28	few	12	TRBJ2-1	CASSLTLGEQFF	TGTGCCAGCAGTCTTACTCTCGGTGAGCAGTTCTTC
.	TRBV28	.	13	TRBJ1-2	CASSSHTIYGYTF	TGTGCCAGCAGTTCCCACACAATCTATGGCTACACCTTC
.	TRBV4-2	.	18	TRBJ2-1	CASSQEDRCTGLAGRQFF	TGTGCCAGTAGCCAAGAGGACAGGTGCACTGGCCTAGCGGGCCGTCAGTTCTTC
TRBD1	TRBV6-5	.	15	TRBJ2-4	CTSSSPGQGMNIQYF	TGTACCAGCAGTTCTCCGGGACAGGGAATGAACATTCAGTACTTC
.	TRBV11-2	.	17	TRBJ2-3	CASSLTGAGSGEDTQYF	TGTGCCAGCAGCTTAACCGGTGCGGGGTCGGGTGAAGATACGCAGTATTTT
.	TRBV29-1	.	13	TRBJ1-2	CSVEAPGVGGHTF	TGTAGCGTTGAAGCACCAGGAGTTGGTGGCCACACCTTC
.	TRBV11-2	.	18	TRBJ1-4	CASSADPRDGQSYVKLLF	TGTGCCAGCAGCGCCGACCCCCGGGACGGGCAATCTTATGTAAAACTGCTTTTT
TRBD2	TRBV10-3	.	16	TRBJ2-1	CATSEGGAGEHNEQFF	TGTGCCACCAGTGAGGGGGGAGCGGGAGAGCACAATGAGCAGTTCTTC
TRBD1	TRBV5-4	medium-sized	16	TRBJ1-1	CASSFGSGTGNTEAFF	TGTGCCAGCAGCTTTGGTTCCGGGACAGGGAACACTGAAGCTTTCTTT
.	TRBV7-8	once	13	TRBJ2-1	CASVGEGNDEQFF	TGTGCCAGCGTGGGAGAGGGCAATGATGAGCAGTTCTTC
TRBD2	TRBV10-1	many	19	TRBJ2-1	CASSDMGLAGGMRTNEQFF	TGCGCCAGCAGTGACATGGGACTAGCGGGAGGGATGCGAACGAATGAGCAGTTCTTC
.	TRBV11-2	.	16	TRBJ1-4	CASSLDMGSGGWKLFF	TGTGCCAGCAGCTTGGATATGGGTTCAGGTGGATGGAAACTGTTTTTT